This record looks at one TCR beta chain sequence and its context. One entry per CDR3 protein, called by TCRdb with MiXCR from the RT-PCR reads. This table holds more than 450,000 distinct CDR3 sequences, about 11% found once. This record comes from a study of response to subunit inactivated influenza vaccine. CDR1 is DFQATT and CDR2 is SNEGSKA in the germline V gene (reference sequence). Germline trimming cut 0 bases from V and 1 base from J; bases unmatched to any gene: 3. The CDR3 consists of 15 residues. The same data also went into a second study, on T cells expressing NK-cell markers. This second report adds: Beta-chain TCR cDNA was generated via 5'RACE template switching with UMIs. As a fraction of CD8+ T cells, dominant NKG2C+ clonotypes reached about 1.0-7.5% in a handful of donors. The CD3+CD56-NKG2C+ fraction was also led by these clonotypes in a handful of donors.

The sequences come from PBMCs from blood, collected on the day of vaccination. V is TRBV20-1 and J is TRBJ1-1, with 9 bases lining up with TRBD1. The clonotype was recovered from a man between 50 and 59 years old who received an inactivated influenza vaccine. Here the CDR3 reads CSAREGTGWNTEAFF. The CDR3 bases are TGCAGTGCTAGAGAAGGGACAGGGTGGAACACTGAAGCTTTCTTT.